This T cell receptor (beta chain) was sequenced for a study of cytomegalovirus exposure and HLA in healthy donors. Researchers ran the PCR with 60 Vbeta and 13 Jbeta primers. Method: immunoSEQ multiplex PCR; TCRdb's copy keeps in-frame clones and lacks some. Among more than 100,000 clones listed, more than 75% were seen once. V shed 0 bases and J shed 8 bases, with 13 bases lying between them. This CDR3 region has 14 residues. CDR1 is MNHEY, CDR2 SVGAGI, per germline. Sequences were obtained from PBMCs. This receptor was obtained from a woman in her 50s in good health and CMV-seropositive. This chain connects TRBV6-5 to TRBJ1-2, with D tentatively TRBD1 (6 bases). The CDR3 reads CASSYSVQGVGYTF. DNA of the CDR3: TGTGCCAGCAGTTACTCCGTACAGGGAGTCGGCTACACCTTC.